The T cell receptor (beta chain) under discussion was sequenced for a study of Ad26.COV2.S vaccination and SARS-CoV-2 variants. CDR1 is GTSNPN, CDR2 SVGIG, per germline (reference sequence). Trimming stripped 5 bases from V and 8 bases from J, with 20 bases between. The length of the CDR3 is 14 residues. Treatment indicated: some 20 received Ad26.COV2.S at low or high dose, single or two shots; five or six received placebo; per-sample allocation not given. Specimens were obtained on day 63 following the first vaccine or placebo injection. Boston hosted the donor, who was an adult aged 18-55 years. Sequenced by immunoSEQ multiplex PCR; TCRdb stores in-frame clones only, minus some. The repertoire holds roughly 300,000 clones, with around 89% as singletons.

The chain carries TRBV30 and TRBJ2-3, with D unclear. This clonotype was sampled from a person between 18 and 60 years old who received the Ad26.COV2.S COVID-19 vaccine or a placebo. The sample was peripheral blood, taken in a trial of Ad26.COV2.S vaccine versus placebo. The CDR3 here is CAWRPAIRDGTQYF. CDR3 bases: TGTGCCTGGCGCCCCGCTATTCGTGATGGTACGCAGTATTTT.